These 12 T cell receptor beta chains came from one sample sequenced in a study of response to subunit inactivated influenza vaccine. A single record per CDR3 protein comes from TCRdb applying MiXCR to the RT-PCR reads. The sample lists under 500,000 distinct CDR3 sequences, approximately 11% occurring once. Sample: PBMCs from blood, taken more than 35 days after vaccination. The origin of the receptors is a man aged 50-59 years who received an inactivated influenza vaccine.

In this sample, this clonotype turned up a few times. The rearrangement links TRBV4-2 to TRBJ2-1; TRBD2 matches at 9 bases. This CDR3 region has 16 residues. Germline V gives CDR1 LGHNA, CDR2 YNFKEQ. Unmatched junction bases numbered 5, after V lost 2 bases and J lost 3 bases. The CDR3 protein is CASSQPTSGHYNEQFF. DNA for the CDR3: TGTGCCAGCAGCCAACCTACTAGCGGGCACTACAATGAGCAGTTCTTC.

This clonotype was seen many times. The J gene is TRBJ1-2, the V gene TRBV12-3 or TRBV12-4, with a possible D match to TRBD1 (5 bases). With 5 bases removed from V and 8 bases from J, the gap between germline ends came to 15 bases. There are 13 residues in the CDR3. DNA for the CDR3: TGTGCCAGCAGTCGCAGGGTCGGCTACGGCTACACCTTC. Translation: CASSRRVGYGYTF.

This clonotype was detected many times. The chain is built from TRBV12-3 or TRBV12-4 and TRBJ2-3, with D maybe TRBD2 (7 bases). CDR3 length: 15 residues. Trimming cost V 6 bases and J 6 bases, with 19 bases left between them. CDR3 nucleotide sequence: TGTGCCAGCAGCCAATTCGCGGGGGCGGGGGATACGCAGTATTTT. This gives the protein CASSQFAGAGDTQYF.

In DNA form, the CDR3 reads TGTGCCAGCAGTTACTCCGAGGCCAATAGGGCCTACGAGCAGTACTTC. It yields the protein CASSYSEANRAYEQYF. The chain combines TRBV6-5 with TRBJ2-7, with unresolved D. The length of the CDR3 is 16 residues. Trimming pared 0 bases from V and 2 bases from J, leaving 14 bases between. Germline V gives CDR1 MNHEY, CDR2 SVGAGI.

This clonotype was observed a few times. This chain joins TRBV9 and TRBJ2-3, with D uncertain. V lost 3 bases, J lost 8 bases, and 13 bases lay in between. The length of the CDR3 is 13 residues. Per the germline V gene, CDR1 is SGDLS and CDR2 is YYNGEE. The CDR3 nucleotides read TGTGCCAGCAGCGCTTCACGTTTTGGTACGCAGTATTTT. Amino acids: CASSASRFGTQYF.

The genes are TRBV9 and TRBJ1-5, with 11 positions matching TRBD1. Germline lookup yields CDR1 SGDLS and CDR2 YYNGEE. The CDR3 extends over 16 amino acids. V was clipped by 0 bases and J by 6 bases; unmatched bases: 5. The CDR3 reads CASSVGTGGAGQPQHF. The CDR3, as DNA: TGTGCCAGCAGCGTAGGGACAGGGGGCGCAGGTCAGCCCCAGCATTTT.

This clonotype has a handful of counts. This sequence joins TRBV9 and TRBJ2-6; D is possibly TRBD1 (6 bases). There are 17 residues in the CDR3. The V end lost 0 bases, the J end lost 0 bases, and 10 bases lay between the germline ends. Germline CDR1 reads SGDLS; CDR2 reads YYNGEE. The CDR3 region has the DNA TGTGCCAGCAGCGTAGCAGGGGCTAGCTCTGGGGCCAACGTCCTGACTTTC. Translated: CASSVAGASSGANVLTF.

This sequence joins TRBV5-1 and TRBJ2-7, with 7 bases lining up with TRBD1. V dropped 4 bases and J dropped 3; count of bases not matched to a gene: 7. Germline CDR1 reads SGHRS; CDR2 reads YFSETQ. CDR3 length equals 14 residues. The CDR3 is CASSGRGMDYEQYF. CDR3 nucleotide sequence: TGCGCCAGCAGCGGCAGGGGGATGGACTACGAGCAGTACTTC. The full variable domain, its missing parts supplied by reference TRBV5-1 and TRBJ2-7, is KAGVTQTPRYLIKTRGQQVTLSCSPISGHRSVSWYQQTPGQGLQFLFEYFSETQRNKGNFPGRFSGRQFSNSRSEMNVSTLELGDSALYLCASSGRGMDYEQYFGPGTRLTVT.

This clonotype has a handful of counts. The chain couples TRBV5-6 to TRBJ2-3; perhaps TRBD1 as D (5 bases). Trimming stripped 0 bases from V and 7 bases from J, with 9 bases between. This CDR3 is built from 13 residues. CDR1 is SGHDT and CDR2 is YYEEEE in the germline V gene. In DNA form, the CDR3 reads TGTGCCAGCAGCTTGGGGGGCTCTTATACGCAGTATTTT. This gives the protein CASSLGGSYTQYF.

This clonotype was seen a handful of times. The chain is built from TRBV19 and TRBJ2-7, with 13 positions matching TRBD2. The CDR3 has 15 amino acids. V trimming: 3 bases; J trimming: 3 bases; junction bases outside the gene matches: 2. Germline CDR1 is LNHDA and CDR2 is SQIVND (reference sequence). The CDR3 reads CASSIGLAGVYEQYF. The CDR3 DNA reads as TGTGCCAGTAGTATTGGACTAGCGGGAGTCTACGAGCAGTACTTC.

In its sample, this clonotype was seen a few times. The chain's CDR3 is CASSLGFRGSGANTGELFF. The CDR3 DNA sequence: TGTGCCAGCAGCTTAGGCTTTCGAGGCTCCGGTGCGAACACCGGGGAGCTGTTTTTT. J is TRBJ2-2 and V is TRBV11-1; no reliable D call. V lost 1 base and J lost 0, with 18 bases in between. The CDR3 length is 19 residues. Germline CDR1 and CDR2: SGHAT and FQDESV (reference sequence).

This clonotype was counted only a few times. The rearrangement joins TRBV4-1 to TRBJ2-3; 9 nucleotides agree with TRBD1. CDR1 is MGHRA, CDR2 YSYEKL, per germline. This CDR3 has 16 amino acids. The V and J ends lost 5 bases and 0 bases, in that order; junction bases with no gene match: 6. This chain's CDR3 is CASSSRTGDSTDTQYF. The CDR3 DNA reads as TGCGCCAGCAGCTCGAGGACAGGGGACAGCACAGATACGCAGTATTTT.